Each of the 7 T cell receptor beta chains below was sequenced from the same sample in a study of CD8 T cells in Susac syndrome. With random hexamers, 0.5 to 1 ug RNA was reverse transcribed. TCRdb redid the calling of the immunoSEQ multiplex PCR reads with MiXCR, one entry per CDR3 protein. The sample consists of around 200,000 distinct CDR3 sequences, 85% to 95% of them appearing once. Specimen: CD8+ T cells from PBMCs. Receptor source: a human donor with Susac syndrome.

The gene calls are TRBV2 and TRBJ2-5, with 7 bases fitting TRBD2. V dropped 8 bases and J dropped 3; count of bases not matched to a gene: 9. From germline, CDR1 is SNHLY and CDR2 FYNNEI. The CDR3 has 14 residues. CDR3 residues: CASVWLAEEETQYF. The CDR3 nucleotides are TGTGCCAGCGTATGGCTAGCGGAGGAAGAGACCCAGTACTTC.

CDR3 sequence (DNA): TGTGCCTGGAGTGTAGGGGGCCCTCCGGTCGATGAGCAGTTCTTC. It yields the protein CAWSVGGPPVDEQFF. The chain is built from TRBV30 and TRBJ2-1, with TRBD1 matching over 7 bases. The germline gives CDR1 GTSNPN, CDR2 SVGIG (reference sequence). J lost 8 bases, V lost 0 bases, and 10 bases had no gene match. This CDR3 comprises 15 residues.

The V gene is TRBV29-1, the J gene TRBJ2-7; 10 bases match TRBD1. The CDR3 extends over 12 amino acids. V was pared by 3 bases and J by 5 bases, with 1 base of the junction left unmatched. CDR1 is SQVTM, CDR2 ANQGSEA, per germline. The CDR3 DNA follows: TGCAGCGTTGAGACAGGGGGCGACGAGCAGTACTTC. Translated: CSVETGGDEQYF.

V usage is TRBV28 and J usage is TRBJ2-7, with D possibly being TRBD2 (6 bases). Trimming pared 3 bases from V and 2 bases from J, leaving 11 bases between. Germline V gene sequence: CDR1 MDHEN, CDR2 SYDVKM. This CDR3 spans 14 amino acids. CDR3 sequence (DNA): TGTGCCAGCAGTTTGTTAGCGGCCGCCTACGAGCAGTACTTC. Encoded protein: CASSLLAAAYEQYF.

DNA for the CDR3: TGCGCCAGCAGCTTGGAATCTCCAGGGATCGAGCAGTACTTC. This sequence encodes CASSLESPGIEQYF. The chain is built from TRBV5-1 and TRBJ2-7; tentatively, D is TRBD1 (5 bases). V was cut by 0 bases and J by 6 bases, with 13 bases left in between. CDR3 size: 14 residues. Germline-derived CDR1 and CDR2 are SGHRS and YFSETQ. Full variable domain (missing parts from reference TRBV5-1 and TRBJ2-7): KAGVTQTPRYLIKTRGQQVTLSCSPISGHRSVSWYQQTPGQGLQFLFEYFSETQRNKGNFPGRFSGRQFSNSRSEMNVSTLELGDSALYLCASSLESPGIEQYFGPGTRLTVT.

The chain is built from TRBV25-1 and TRBJ2-7; D could derive from TRBD1 or TRBD2 (5 bases each). CDR3 length equals 16 residues. Trimming shortened V by 3 bases and J by 5 bases, and 20 bases separated the two germline ends. Germline V lookup: CDR1 MGHDK, CDR2 SYGVNS. The CDR3 DNA follows: TGTGCCAGCAGTGATCTAACTGGGACCTTGGGGAACGAGCAGTACTTC. Translated: CASSDLTGTLGNEQYF.

This clonotype showed up just once. The CDR3 bases are TGTGCCAGCAGCTATCTAGCGGGAGGCACAGATACGCAGTATTTT. Translation: CASSYLAGGTDTQYF. The chain carries TRBV5-4 and TRBJ2-3; 10 bases agree with TRBD2. Germline assignment: CDR1 SGHNT and CDR2 YYREEE (reference sequence). The CDR3 is 15 residues long. Trimming at V came to 3 bases and at J to 1 base, leaving 2 bases not matched to a gene.